One T cell receptor beta chain is described in this entry. Its antigen is not identified. Assay used: immunoSEQ multiplex PCR; TCRdb lists only in-frame clones, some missing. Of around 150,000 clones listed, under 95% are singletons. Germline V gives CDR1 DFQATT, CDR2 SNEGSKA (reference sequence). V was clipped by 3 bases and J by 5 bases; unmatched bases: 6. This CDR3 region has 15 residues. The data originate from a study of T cell responses to AZD1222 COVID-19 vaccine. Study-level results: Clonal diversity was possibly underestimated, and white British individuals and females predominated among donors.

The V and J genes are TRBV20-1 and TRBJ2-5, with 13 bases matching TRBD2. The receptor's source is an adult who received the AZD1222 COVID-19 vaccine. Specimen: peripheral blood, collected 28 days after the second AZD1222 dose. Here the CDR3 reads CSASGGLAGAETQYF. The CDR3 DNA reads as TGCAGTGCTAGTGGTGGACTAGCGGGGGCTGAGACCCAGTACTTC.